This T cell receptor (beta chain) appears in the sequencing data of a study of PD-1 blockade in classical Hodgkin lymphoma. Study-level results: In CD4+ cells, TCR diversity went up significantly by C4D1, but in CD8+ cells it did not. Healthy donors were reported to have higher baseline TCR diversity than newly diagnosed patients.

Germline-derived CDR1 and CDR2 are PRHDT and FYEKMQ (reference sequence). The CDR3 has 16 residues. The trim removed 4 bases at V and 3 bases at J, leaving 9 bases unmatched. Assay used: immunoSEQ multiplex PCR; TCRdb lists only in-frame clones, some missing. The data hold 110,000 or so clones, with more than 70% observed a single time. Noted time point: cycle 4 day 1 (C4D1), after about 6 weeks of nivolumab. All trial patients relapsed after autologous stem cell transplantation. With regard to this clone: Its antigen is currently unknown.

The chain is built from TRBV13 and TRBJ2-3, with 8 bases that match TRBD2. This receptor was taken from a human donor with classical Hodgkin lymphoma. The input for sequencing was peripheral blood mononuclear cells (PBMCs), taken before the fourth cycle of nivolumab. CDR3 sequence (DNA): TGTGCCAGCAGCTGGTCTAGCGGGCATATAACAGATACGCAGTATTTT. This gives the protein CASSWSSGHITDTQYF.